Each of the 20 T cell receptor beta chains below was sequenced from the same sample in a study of blood T cell repertoires in COVID-19. Generated by immunoSEQ multiplex PCR, the TCRdb table keeps only in-frame clones and is missing some. The sample holds about 360,000 clones; roughly four fifths are singletons and the top ten take 1.1%. Sequencing was performed on peripheral blood. These receptors all come from a human donor with acute or convalescent COVID-19. The donor label of this sample is uncertain.

In DNA, the CDR3 is TGTGCCAGCAGCCAAGGGCAGGGAAATAATTCACCCCTCCACTTT. Encoded protein: CASSQGQGNNSPLHF. The chain carries TRBV3-1 (or the pseudogene TRBV3-2) and TRBJ1-6, with D possibly TRBD1 on 5 matching bases. The CDR3 is 15 amino acids. CDR1 and CDR2 from the germline V gene are LGHDT and YNNKEL (reference sequence). With 1 base removed from V and 5 bases from J, the gap between germline ends came to 9 bases.

V gene TRBV7-9 combines with J gene TRBJ1-1, with 8 bases identical to TRBD1. This CDR3 comprises 15 residues. The germline V gene has CDR1 SEHNR and CDR2 FQNEAQ (reference sequence). Losses at the gene ends were 3 bases for V and 6 bases for J; bases not matched to a gene: 9. The CDR3 coding sequence is TGTGCCAGCAGCTTGACAGGGGCGATTTTCGCTGAAGCTTTCTTT. Translating gives CASSLTGAIFAEAFF.

The V and J genes are TRBV4-2 and TRBJ2-5; TRBD1 might be the D (8 bases). This CDR3 has 16 amino acids. V lost 6 bases, J lost 0 bases, and 17 bases lay in between. Germline lookup yields CDR1 LGHNA and CDR2 YNFKEQ. CDR3 loop: CASSKQGGVYQETQYF. The CDR3 DNA reads TGTGCCAGCAGTAAACAGGGGGGGGTTTACCAAGAGACCCAGTACTTC.

This clone was counted a few times. The gene calls are TRBV19 and TRBJ1-2; 7 bases align to TRBD1. Germline V lookup: CDR1 LNHDA, CDR2 SQIVND (reference sequence). J was trimmed by 3 bases and V by 1 base; bases with no gene match: 14. The CDR3 totals 18 residues. In nucleotides, the CDR3 is TGTGCCAGTAGTATAGTCGCCATGGCAGGGGGAGTGGACTATGGCTACACCTTC. It is translated as CASSIVAMAGGVDYGYTF.

The CDR3 coding sequence is TGTGCCAGCTCAACGGTACCGGGACTAGCGGGAGCCCGACTGGTGACCCAGTACTTC. This sequence encodes CASSTVPGLAGARLVTQYF. This chain uses TRBV18 with TRBJ2-5; 14 bases line up with TRBD2. V lost 5 bases to trimming and J lost 7 bases; unmatched junction nucleotides: 18. The germline V gene has CDR1 KGHSH and CDR2 LQKENI. This CDR3 spans 19 amino acids. The variable domain in full, completed from reference TRBV18 and TRBJ2-5, reads NAGVMQNPRHLVRRRGQEARLRCSPMKGHSHVYWYRQLPEEGLKFMVYLQKENIIDESGMPKERFSAEFPKEGPSILRIQQVVRGDSAAYFCASSTVPGLAGARLVTQYFGPGTRLLVL.

The rearrangement links TRBV5-1 to TRBJ1-4; 7 bases are shared with TRBD1. CDR1 SGHRS and CDR2 YFSETQ come from the germline V gene. The CDR3 is made up of 16 amino acids. V trimming: 4 bases; J trimming: 4 bases; junction bases outside the gene matches: 10. The CDR3 DNA follows: TGCGCCAGCAGCAGGGGGACAGACCGGAGTAATGAAAAACTGTTTTTT. Translating gives CASSRGTDRSNEKLFF.

The sample holds one count of this clone. This sequence joins TRBV6-5 and TRBJ1-1; weak D call: TRBD1 (6 bases). Germline V CDR1 and CDR2: MNHEY, SVGAGI. This CDR3 region has 11 residues. V dropped 7 bases and J dropped 11 bases, with 14 bases sitting between them. This CDR3 is CASTLNRDAFF. CDR3 nucleotide sequence: TGTGCCAGCACCCTAAACAGGGATGCTTTCTTT.

The V call is TRBV6-5, the J call TRBJ1-1; no definite D call. The V end lost 2 bases, the J end lost 0 bases, and 10 bases lay between the germline ends. The CDR3 covers 15 residues. Germline V gene lookup returns CDR1 MNHEY and CDR2 SVGAGI. CDR3 DNA: TGTGCCAGCAGTTACGCGAACCCAATGAACACTGAAGCTTTCTTT. Its protein is CASSYANPMNTEAFF.

The J gene is TRBJ2-4, the V gene TRBV27, with TRBD2 matching 10 bases. The CDR3 is made up of 16 amino acids. Germline V gene data show CDR1 as MNHEY and CDR2 as SMNVEV (reference sequence). The V gene end was trimmed by 5 bases and the J gene end by 5 bases; junction bases not matched to a gene: 9. DNA of the CDR3: TGTGCCAGCAGTGCTAGCGGGGGTTTTAAGCAAAACATTCAGTACTTC. This gives the protein CASSASGGFKQNIQYF.

The V gene is TRBV7-9, the J gene TRBJ2-2; 12 nucleotides match TRBD2. CDR1 is SEHNR, CDR2 FQNEAQ, per germline (reference sequence). V lost 5 bases to trimming and J lost 4 bases; unmatched junction nucleotides: 8. The CDR3 consists of 17 residues. The CDR3 is CASSPLTSGSLTGELFF. In DNA, the CDR3 is TGTGCCAGCAGCCCCCTGACTAGCGGGAGTCTCACCGGGGAGCTGTTTTTT.

This chain connects TRBV5-4 to TRBJ2-2, with TRBD2 matching over 9 bases. The CDR3 length is 17 residues. Germline CDR1 reads SGHNT; CDR2 reads YYREEE (reference sequence). With 0 bases clipped from V and 6 bases from J, the junction kept 9 bases outside the gene matches. The DNA for the CDR3 is TGTGCCAGCAGCTTGGTCGGCGGGAGGGCCGGGGCCGGGGAGCTGTTTTTT. Residues: CASSLVGGRAGAGELFF. The whole variable domain, remainder taken from reference TRBV5-4 and TRBJ2-2, is ETGVTQSPTHLIKTRGQQVTLRCSSQSGHNTVSWYQQALGQGPQFIFQYYREEENGRGNFPPRFSGLQFPNYSSELNVNALELDDSALYLCASSLVGGRAGAGELFFGEGSRLTVL.

This chain uses TRBV6-6 with TRBJ1-3, with TRBD1 identical over 7 bases. Germline V gene sequence: CDR1 MNHNY, CDR2 SVGAGI (reference sequence). V was pared by 6 bases and J by 2 bases, with 4 bases of the junction left unmatched. The CDR3 consists of 14 residues. CDR3 region: CASRAQGTGNTIYF. In DNA, the CDR3 is TGTGCCAGCAGGGCACAGGGGACTGGAAACACCATATATTTT.

The V gene is TRBV19, the J gene TRBJ1-5; 11 nucleotides align to TRBD1. V lost 9 bases to trimming and J lost 3 bases; unmatched junction nucleotides: 10. The CDR3 consists of 16 residues. CDR1 is LNHDA, CDR2 SQIVND, per germline (reference sequence). This CDR3 is CASKRRTGGNNQPQHF. The CDR3 DNA follows: TGTGCCAGCAAAAGAAGGACAGGGGGCAACAATCAGCCCCAGCATTTT.

This clone has only one observation. One end of the junction fails to match germline, which may point to a read error. The rearrangement links TRBV7-8 to TRBJ1-2; 9 bases map to TRBD1. The germline V gene has CDR1 SGHVS and CDR2 FQNEAQ. The CDR3 totals 15 residues. The CDR3 region is CASSLAGTGNYGYTF. The CDR3 DNA follows: TGTGCCAGCAGTTTAGCCGGGACAGGGAACTATGGCTACACCTTC.

Points on this clone: A much bigger clone sits one base away, suggesting this may be a read error. Other DNA sequences in this specimen translate into the identical CDR3. This sequence joins TRBV7-9 and TRBJ1-2, with 7 bases lining up with TRBD1. Germline lookup yields CDR1 SEHNR and CDR2 FQNEAQ (reference sequence). Trimming cost V 3 bases and J 3 bases; bases outside gene matches: 1. This CDR3 comprises 13 residues. In DNA, the CDR3 is TGTGCCAGCAGCTTTGACAGGGACTATGGCTACACCTTC. The encoded protein is CASSFDRDYGYTF. The full variable domain, in which reference TRBV7-9 and TRBJ1-2 provide the parts outside the CDR3, is DTGVSQNPRHKITKRGQNVTFRCDPISEHNRLYWYRQTLGQGPEFLTYFQNEAQLEKSRLLSDRFSAERPKGSFSTLEIQRTEQGDSAMYLCASSFDRDYGYTFGSGTRLTVV.

The chain employs TRBV7-6 and TRBJ2-1; TRBD2 might be the D (5 bases). Per the germline V gene, CDR1 is SGHVS and CDR2 is FNYEAQ. The CDR3 extends over 16 amino acids. V shed 2 bases and J shed 2 bases, with 13 bases lying between them. In DNA, the CDR3 is TGTGCCAGCAGCTTACCGGCGGGTCTTACCTACAATGAGCAGTTCTTC. This gives the protein CASSLPAGLTYNEQFF. Based on the CDR3 plus reference TRBV7-6 and TRBJ2-1, the full variable domain is GAGVSQSPRYKVTKRGQDVALRCDPISGHVSLYWYRQALGQGPEFLTYFNYEAQQDKSGLPNDRFSAERPEGSISTLTIQRTEQRDSAMYRCASSLPAGLTYNEQFFGPGTRLTVL.

This clone has a single count. This sequence joins TRBV15 and TRBJ1-1; D is ambiguous. V shed 1 base and J shed 4 bases, with 16 bases lying between them. Germline V gene sequence: CDR1 LNHNV, CDR2 YYDKDF (reference sequence). The CDR3 runs 16 residues. Written as DNA, the CDR3 is TGTGCCACCAGCAGAGGGGGAGTCCTTGGGAGCACTGAAGCTTTCTTT. This gives the protein CATSRGGVLGSTEAFF.

CDR3 amino acids: CASSSSTLSGANVLTF. The DNA for the CDR3 is TGCGCCAGCAGCTCAAGCACTCTCTCTGGGGCCAACGTCCTGACTTTC. The rearrangement uses TRBV5-1 and TRBJ2-6; D is unresolved. This CDR3 region has 16 residues. The V and J ends lost 3 bases and 0 bases respectively, with 10 bases between them. In germline, CDR1 is SGHRS, CDR2 YFSETQ.

The gene calls are TRBV5-4 and TRBJ2-1; 10 nucleotides match TRBD2. The ends lost 4 bases at V and 3 bases at J; junction bases unmatched: 7. There are 16 residues in the CDR3. Germline V gives CDR1 SGHNT, CDR2 YYREEE (reference sequence). The CDR3 DNA reads TGTGCCAGCAGCCCTCCGGGACTAGCGAACTACAATGAGCAGTTCTTC. It specifies CASSPPGLANYNEQFF. Full variable domain (missing parts from reference TRBV5-4 and TRBJ2-1): ETGVTQSPTHLIKTRGQQVTLRCSSQSGHNTVSWYQQALGQGPQFIFQYYREEENGRGNFPPRFSGLQFPNYSSELNVNALELDDSALYLCASSPPGLANYNEQFFGPGTRLTVL.

The rearrangement links TRBV5-1 to TRBJ1-2, with 9 bases lining up with TRBD1. The CDR3 has 14 residues. Germline V gene data show CDR1 as SGHRS and CDR2 as YFSETQ. After removal of 4 bases from V and 3 bases from J, the junction contained 4 bases not matched to a gene. This chain's CDR3 is CASSRWDRDYGYTF. The CDR3 DNA reads TGCGCCAGCAGCAGATGGGACAGGGACTATGGCTACACCTTC.